This TCR beta chain was recovered during a study of cytomegalovirus exposure and HLA in healthy donors. Study observations and caveats: The study designated 164 TCR beta chains cytomegalovirus-associated.

The PCR ran on 60 Vbeta and 13 Jbeta primers. The method was immunoSEQ multiplex PCR; TCRdb's version includes in-frame clones alone and lacks a portion of them. In the table there are some 150,000 clones, approximately 86% of which are singletons. Per germline, CDR1 ENHRY and CDR2 SYGVKD. The CDR3 runs to 14 residues. The V segment lost 0 bases and the J segment 4 bases; nucleotides outside the gene matches: 3. Concerning this clone itself: What it binds is unknown.

The sequenced material came from PBMCs. This receptor was taken from a male donor in good health and CMV-seronegative. The J gene is TRBJ2-7, the V gene TRBV10-3; 7 nucleotides align to TRBD1. CDR3 protein: CAISESVGQYEQYF. As DNA, the CDR3 is TGTGCCATCAGTGAGTCGGTGGGACAGTACGAGCAGTACTTC.